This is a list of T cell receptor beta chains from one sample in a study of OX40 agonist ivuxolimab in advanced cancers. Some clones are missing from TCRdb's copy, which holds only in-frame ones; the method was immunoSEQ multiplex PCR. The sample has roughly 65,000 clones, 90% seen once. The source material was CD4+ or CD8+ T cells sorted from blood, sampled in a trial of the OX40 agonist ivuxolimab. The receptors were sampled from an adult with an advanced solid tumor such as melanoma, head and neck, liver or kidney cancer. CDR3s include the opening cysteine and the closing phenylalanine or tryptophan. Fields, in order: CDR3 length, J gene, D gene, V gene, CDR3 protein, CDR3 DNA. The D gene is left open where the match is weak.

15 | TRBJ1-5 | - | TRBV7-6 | CASSLGAGDSQPQHF | TGTGCCAGCAGCTTAGGGGCAGGGGATAGTCAGCCCCAGCATTTT
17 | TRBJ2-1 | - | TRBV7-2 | CASSSRRGGSSYNEQFF | TGTGCCAGCAGCTCCCGCAGGGGAGGGAGCTCCTACAATGAGCAGTTCTTC
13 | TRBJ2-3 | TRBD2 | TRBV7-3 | CASTGLAGDTQYF | TGTGCCAGCACGGGACTAGCAGGGGATACGCAGTATTTT
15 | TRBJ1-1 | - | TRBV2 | CASSHEGGQEYEAFF | TGTGCCAGCAGCCACGAGGGAGGGCAGGAATACGAAGCTTTCTTT
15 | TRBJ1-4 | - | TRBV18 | CASSLLRTPNEKLFF | TGTGCCAGCTCACTACTCCGGACTCCTAATGAAAAACTGTTTTTT
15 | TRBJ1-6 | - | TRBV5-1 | CASSWGGGSYSPLHF | TGCGCCAGCAGCTGGGGGGGTGGCAGTTATTCACCCCTCCACTTT
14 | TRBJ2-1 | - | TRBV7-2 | CASSSSSSYNEQFF | TGTGCCAGCAGCTCTTCTAGCTCCTACAATGAGCAGTTCTTC
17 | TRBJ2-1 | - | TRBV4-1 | CASSQDRYVPQGLEQFF | TGCGCCAGCAGCCAAGATAGGTACGTCCCCCAGGGGCTTGAGCAGTTCTTC
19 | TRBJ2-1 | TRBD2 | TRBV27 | CASRRRGTSGSMGENEQFF | TGTGCCAGTCGTAGGCGGGGGACTAGCGGGAGCATGGGGGAAAATGAGCAGTTCTTC
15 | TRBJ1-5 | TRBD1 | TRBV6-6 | CASSRTGGMNQPQHF | TGTGCCAGCAGCCGGACAGGGGGAATGAATCAGCCCCAGCATTTT
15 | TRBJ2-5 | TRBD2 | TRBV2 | CASNAQPGLAETQYF | TGTGCCAGCAATGCACAACCGGGACTAGCAGAGACCCAGTACTTC
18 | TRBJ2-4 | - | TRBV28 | CASSAWGTTGRTKNIQYF | TGTGCCAGCAGTGCGTGGGGGACTACAGGGCGGACCAAAAACATTCAGTACTTC
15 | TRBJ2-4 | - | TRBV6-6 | CASSPGVLAKNIQYF | TGTGCCAGCAGTCCTGGGGTTCTAGCCAAAAACATTCAGTACTTC